This T cell receptor beta chain was recorded in a study of T cell responses to AZD1222 COVID-19 vaccine. The table came from immunoSEQ multiplex PCR; TCRdb's copy has only in-frame clones and leaves some out. Of approximately 170,000 clones in the sample, approximately 93% were seen once. General study findings and limits: Clonal diversity was possibly underestimated, and white British individuals and females predominated among donors.

Comments on this clone: Antigen: not known.

The sequenced sample was peripheral blood, obtained on day 0 of AZD1222 vaccination. This receptor was obtained from an adult in good health.

In DNA form, the CDR3 reads TGTGCCAGCAGGGAGGGGGATGGGACTGAAGCTTTCTTT. This encodes CASREGDGTEAFF. The chain carries TRBV2 and TRBJ1-1, with D maybe TRBD1 (6 bases). This CDR3 contains 13 residues. Between the trimmed V and J ends, which lost 6 bases and 5 bases, there was a span of 13 bases. Germline CDR1 and CDR2: SNHLY and FYNNEI. The entire variable domain, with the rest obtained from reference TRBV2 and TRBJ1-1, is as follows: EPEVTQTPSHQVTQMGQEVILRCVPISNHLYFYWYRQILGQKVEFLVSFYNNEISEKSEIFDDQFSVERPDGSNFTLKIRSTKLEDSAMYFCASREGDGTEAFFGQGTRLTVV.